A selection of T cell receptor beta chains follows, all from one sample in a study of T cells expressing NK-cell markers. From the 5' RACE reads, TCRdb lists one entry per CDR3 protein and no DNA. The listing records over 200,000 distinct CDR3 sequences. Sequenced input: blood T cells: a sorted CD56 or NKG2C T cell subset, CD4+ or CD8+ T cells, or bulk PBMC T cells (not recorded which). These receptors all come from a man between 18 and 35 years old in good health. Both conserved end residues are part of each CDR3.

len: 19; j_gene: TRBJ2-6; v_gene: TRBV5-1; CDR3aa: CASSRPGQGSHSGANVLTF
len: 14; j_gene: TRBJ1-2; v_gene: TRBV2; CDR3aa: CASCDRDRNYGYTF
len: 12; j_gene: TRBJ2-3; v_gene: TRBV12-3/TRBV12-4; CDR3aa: CASSLVLDTQYF
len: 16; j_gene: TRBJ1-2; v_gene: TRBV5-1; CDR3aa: CASRAIIRQGADGYTF
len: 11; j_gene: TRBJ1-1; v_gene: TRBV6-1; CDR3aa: CASSGLREAFF
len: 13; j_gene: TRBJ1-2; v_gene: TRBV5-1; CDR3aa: CASSGGGYYGYTF
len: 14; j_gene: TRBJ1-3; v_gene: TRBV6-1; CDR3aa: CASSRDRVGNTIYF
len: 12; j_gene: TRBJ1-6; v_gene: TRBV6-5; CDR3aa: CASSTQGSVLHF
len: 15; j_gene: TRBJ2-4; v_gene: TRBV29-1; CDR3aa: CSVATAGVAKNIQYF
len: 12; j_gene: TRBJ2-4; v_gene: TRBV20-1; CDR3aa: CSARDLAGEEYF
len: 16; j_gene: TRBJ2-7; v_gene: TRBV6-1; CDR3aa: CASRDPQGRRTYEQYF
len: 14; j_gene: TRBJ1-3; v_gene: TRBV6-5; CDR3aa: CASSYSSVENTIYF
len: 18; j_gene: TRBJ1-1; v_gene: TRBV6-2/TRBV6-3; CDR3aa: CASNPLRDRGISRTEAFF
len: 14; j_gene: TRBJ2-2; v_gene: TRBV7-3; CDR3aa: CASSPREGRGELFF
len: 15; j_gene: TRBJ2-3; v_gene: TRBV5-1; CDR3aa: CASSLGSGGADTQYF
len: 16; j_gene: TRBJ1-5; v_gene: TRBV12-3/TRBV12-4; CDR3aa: CASSSLLWGQGQPQHF
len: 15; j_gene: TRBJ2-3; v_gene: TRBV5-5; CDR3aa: CASSWGTVSTDTQYF
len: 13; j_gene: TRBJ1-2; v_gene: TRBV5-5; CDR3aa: CASSIGENYGYTF
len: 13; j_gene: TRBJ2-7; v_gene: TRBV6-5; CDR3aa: CASSYGGIYEQYF
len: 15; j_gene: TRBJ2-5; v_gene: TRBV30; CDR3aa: CAWTRGGSRPETQYF
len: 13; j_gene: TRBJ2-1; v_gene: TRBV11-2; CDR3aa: CASTFGLYNEQFF
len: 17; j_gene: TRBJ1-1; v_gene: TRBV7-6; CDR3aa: CASSLAGHGLVNTEAFF
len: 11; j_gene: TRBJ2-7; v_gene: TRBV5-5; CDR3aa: CASSSLGEQYF
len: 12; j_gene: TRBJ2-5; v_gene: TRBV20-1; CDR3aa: CSAGAEGGTQYF
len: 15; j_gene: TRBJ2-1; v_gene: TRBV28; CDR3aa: CASSSFSSSYNEQFF
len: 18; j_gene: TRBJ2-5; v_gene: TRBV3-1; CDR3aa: CASSQEDGGLGLQETQYF